This entry is about one T cell receptor (beta chain). Its antigen is not known. This sample stems from a study of beta chain features in type 1 diabetes. TCRB transcripts that were expressed got sequenced, as all of the isolated RNA had been reverse transcribed. About 3.6 million reads was the average for naive, central memory and regulatory T cell samples. Profiled with immunoSEQ multiplex PCR; TCRdb holds only in-frame clones, not every one. The table records 390,000 or so clones, around 14% of them present only once. V dropped 2 bases and J dropped 4; count of bases not matched to a gene: 8. This CDR3 is 16 amino acids long. The germline V gene has CDR1 MNHNS and CDR2 SASEGT. Findings and limits, study-wide: Patients' naive, central memory and Treg TCRB repertoires seemed closer to one another than those of healthy donors.

Stem cell-like memory, regulatory, central memory and naive CD4+ cells were sorted via CD45RO/CCR7/CD25/CD127/CD95/CD27. The chain carries TRBV6-1 and TRBJ2-1; TRBD2 aligns across 7 bases. Sequenced: naive CD4+ T cells from blood. This TCR was recovered from a man aged 25-45 years in good health. The CDR3 region is CASSETYLAEYNEQFF. CDR3 DNA: TGTGCCAGCAGTGAAACTTACCTAGCGGAATACAATGAGCAGTTCTTC.